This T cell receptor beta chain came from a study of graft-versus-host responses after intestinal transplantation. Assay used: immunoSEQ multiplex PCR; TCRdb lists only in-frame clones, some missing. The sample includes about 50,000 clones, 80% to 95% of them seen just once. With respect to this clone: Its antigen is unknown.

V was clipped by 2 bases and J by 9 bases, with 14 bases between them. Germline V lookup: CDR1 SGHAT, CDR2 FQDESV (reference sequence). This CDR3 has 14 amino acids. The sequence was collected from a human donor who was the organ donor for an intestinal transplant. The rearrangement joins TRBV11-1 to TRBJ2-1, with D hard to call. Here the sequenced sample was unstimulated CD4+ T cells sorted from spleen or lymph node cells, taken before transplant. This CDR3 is CASSLSALYGEQFF. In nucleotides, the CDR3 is TGTGCCAGCAGCTTATCCGCTCTGTATGGTGAGCAGTTCTTC.